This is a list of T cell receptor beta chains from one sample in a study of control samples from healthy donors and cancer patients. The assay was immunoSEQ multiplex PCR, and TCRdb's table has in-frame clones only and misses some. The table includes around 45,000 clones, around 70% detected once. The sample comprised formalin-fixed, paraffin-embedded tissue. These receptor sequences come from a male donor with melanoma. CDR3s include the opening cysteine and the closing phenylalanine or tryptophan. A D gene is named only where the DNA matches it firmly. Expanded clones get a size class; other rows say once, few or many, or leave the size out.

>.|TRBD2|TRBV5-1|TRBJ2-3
TGCGCCAGCAGCTTGTTAGCGGGAGATGATACGCAGTATTTT
CASSLLAGDDTQYF
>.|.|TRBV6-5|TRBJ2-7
TGTGCCAGCAGCCCCTCGGGACTGAACGAGCAGTACTTC
CASSPSGLNEQYF
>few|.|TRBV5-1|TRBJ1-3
TGCGCCAGCAGGGCGTGGGGGAGCGCTGGAAACACCATATATTTT
CASRAWGSAGNTIYF
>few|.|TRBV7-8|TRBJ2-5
TGTGCCAGTCAGAGGGGGGAGACCCAGTACTTC
CASQRGETQYF
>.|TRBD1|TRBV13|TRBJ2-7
TGTGCCAGCAGCCTTGGACAGGCAACCTACGAGCAGTACTTC
CASSLGQATYEQYF
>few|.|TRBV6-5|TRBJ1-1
TGTGCCAGCAGTCTCAGGGGCCTCACTGAAGCTTTCTTT
CASSLRGLTEAFF
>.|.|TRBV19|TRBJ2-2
TGTGCCAGTAGTATTTCCGGGTTTAGCACCGGGGAGCTGTTTTTT
CASSISGFSTGELFF
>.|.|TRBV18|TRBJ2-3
TGTGCCAGCTCCCCGAGCTTGACAGATACGCAGTATTTT
CASSPSLTDTQYF
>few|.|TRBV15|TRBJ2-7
TGTGCCACCAGCAGAACCCTATACTCGGACACTGGATTTTCCTACGAGCAGTACTTC
CATSRTLYSDTGFSYEQYF
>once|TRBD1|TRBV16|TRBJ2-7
TGTGCCACCCGGGGACAGGGGAACTACGAGCAGTACTTC
CATRGQGNYEQYF
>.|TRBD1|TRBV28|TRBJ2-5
TGTGCCAGCATCGACAGGGGTCAAGAGACCCAGTACTTC
CASIDRGQETQYF
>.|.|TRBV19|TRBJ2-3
TGTGCCAGTAGTGCCCGGAGGGCTACGCAGTATTTT
CASSARRATQYF
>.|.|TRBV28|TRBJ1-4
TGTGCCAGCAGTTTACCCATGGGGGGCGATCAGCGTGAAAAACTGTTTTTT
CASSLPMGGDQREKLFF
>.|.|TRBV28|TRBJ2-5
TGTGCCAGCAGCCCCCCAGGCCAAGAGACCCAGTACTTC
CASSPPGQETQYF